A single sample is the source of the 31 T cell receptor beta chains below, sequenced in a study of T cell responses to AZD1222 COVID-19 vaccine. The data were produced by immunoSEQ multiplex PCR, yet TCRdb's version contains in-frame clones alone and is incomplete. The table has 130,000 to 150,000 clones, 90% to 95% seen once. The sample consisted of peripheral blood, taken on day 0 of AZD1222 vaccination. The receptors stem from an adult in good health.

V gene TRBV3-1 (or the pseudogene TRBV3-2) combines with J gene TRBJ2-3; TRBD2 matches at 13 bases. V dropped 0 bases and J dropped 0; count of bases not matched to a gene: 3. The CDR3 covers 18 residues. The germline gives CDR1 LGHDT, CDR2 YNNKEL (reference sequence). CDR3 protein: CASSQDWGLAGSTDTQYF. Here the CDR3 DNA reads TGTGCCAGCAGCCAAGATTGGGGACTAGCGGGAAGCACAGATACGCAGTATTTT.

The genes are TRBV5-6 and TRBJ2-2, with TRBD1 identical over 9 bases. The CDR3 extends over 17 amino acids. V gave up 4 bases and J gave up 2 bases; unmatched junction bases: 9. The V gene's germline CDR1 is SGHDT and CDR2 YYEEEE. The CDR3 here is CASSLVSDRGNTGELFF. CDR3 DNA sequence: TGTGCCAGCAGCCTGGTGTCGGACAGGGGTAACACCGGGGAGCTGTTTTTT.

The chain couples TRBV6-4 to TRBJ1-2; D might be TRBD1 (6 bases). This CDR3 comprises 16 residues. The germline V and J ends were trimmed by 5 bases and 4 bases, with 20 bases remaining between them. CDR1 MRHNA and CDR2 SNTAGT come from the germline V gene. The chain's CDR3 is CASSPTRVGGPYGYTF. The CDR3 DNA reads TGTGCCAGCAGTCCCACCCGCGTTGGGGGCCCCTATGGCTACACCTTC.

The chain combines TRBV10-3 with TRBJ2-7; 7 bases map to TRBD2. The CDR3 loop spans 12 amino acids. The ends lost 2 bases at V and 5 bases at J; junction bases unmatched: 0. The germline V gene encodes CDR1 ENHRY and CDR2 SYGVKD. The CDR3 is CAISEGGDEQYF. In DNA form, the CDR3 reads TGTGCCATCAGTGAGGGGGGGGACGAGCAGTACTTC.

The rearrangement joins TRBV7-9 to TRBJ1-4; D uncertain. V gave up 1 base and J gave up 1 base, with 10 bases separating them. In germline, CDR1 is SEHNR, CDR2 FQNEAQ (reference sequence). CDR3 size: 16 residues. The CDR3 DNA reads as TGTGCCAGCAGCTTAGGAGTCGGCGGAACTAATGAAAAACTGTTTTTT. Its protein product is CASSLGVGGTNEKLFF.

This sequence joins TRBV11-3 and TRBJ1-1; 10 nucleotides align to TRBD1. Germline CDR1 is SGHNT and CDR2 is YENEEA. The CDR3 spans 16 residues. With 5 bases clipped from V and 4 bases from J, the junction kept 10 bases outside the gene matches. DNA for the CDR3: TGTGCCAGCAGCCTCCGGGACAGGGGAGGGGGCACTGAAGCTTTCTTT. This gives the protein CASSLRDRGGGTEAFF.

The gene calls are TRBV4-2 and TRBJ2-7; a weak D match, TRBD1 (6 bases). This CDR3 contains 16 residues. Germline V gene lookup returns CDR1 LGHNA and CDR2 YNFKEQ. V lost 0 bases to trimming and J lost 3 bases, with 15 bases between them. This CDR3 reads CASSQDGTWTNYEQYF. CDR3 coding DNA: TGTGCCAGCAGCCAAGACGGGACATGGACGAACTACGAGCAGTACTTC.

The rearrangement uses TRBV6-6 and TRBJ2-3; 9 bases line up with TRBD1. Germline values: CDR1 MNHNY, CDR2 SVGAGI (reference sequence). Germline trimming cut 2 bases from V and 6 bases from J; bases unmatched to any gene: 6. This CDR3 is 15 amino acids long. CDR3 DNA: TGTGCCAGCAGTTACGGGGGGACAGGGAGGGATACGCAGTATTTT. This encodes CASSYGGTGRDTQYF.

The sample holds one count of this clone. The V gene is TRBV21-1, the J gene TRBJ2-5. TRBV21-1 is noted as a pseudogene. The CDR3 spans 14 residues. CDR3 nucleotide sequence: TGTGCCAGCAGCAAAGTAGAAGGGAAGGAGACCCAGTACTTC. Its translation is CASSKVEGKETQYF.

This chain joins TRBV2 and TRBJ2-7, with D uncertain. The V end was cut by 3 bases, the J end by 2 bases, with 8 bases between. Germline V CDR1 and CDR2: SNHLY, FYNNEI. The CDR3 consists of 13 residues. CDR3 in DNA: TGTGCCAGCAGTGACCGGAATCCCTACGAGCAGTACTTC. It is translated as CASSDRNPYEQYF.

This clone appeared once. The CDR3 nucleotides read TGTGCCAGCAGCGTAGTCTCAACAGTAGCTAACTATGGCTACACCTTC. This sequence encodes CASSVVSTVANYGYTF. This chain connects TRBV9 to TRBJ1-2; no reliable D call. V was pared by 0 bases and J by 0 bases, with 12 bases between. The V gene's germline CDR1 is SGDLS and CDR2 YYNGEE. The CDR3 is 16 amino acids.

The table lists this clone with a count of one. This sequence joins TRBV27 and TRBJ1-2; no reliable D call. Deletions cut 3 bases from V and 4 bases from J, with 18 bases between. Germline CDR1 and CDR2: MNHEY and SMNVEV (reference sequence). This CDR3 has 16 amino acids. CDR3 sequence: CASSFLGPGGSYGYTF. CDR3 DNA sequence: TGTGCCAGCAGTTTTCTCGGGCCCGGCGGGAGCTATGGCTACACCTTC.

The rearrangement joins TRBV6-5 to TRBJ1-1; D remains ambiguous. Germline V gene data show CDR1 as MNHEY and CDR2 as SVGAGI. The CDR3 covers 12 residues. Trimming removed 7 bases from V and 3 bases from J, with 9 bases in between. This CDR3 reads CASTTVDTEAFF. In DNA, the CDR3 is TGTGCCAGCACTACGGTCGACACTGAAGCTTTCTTT.

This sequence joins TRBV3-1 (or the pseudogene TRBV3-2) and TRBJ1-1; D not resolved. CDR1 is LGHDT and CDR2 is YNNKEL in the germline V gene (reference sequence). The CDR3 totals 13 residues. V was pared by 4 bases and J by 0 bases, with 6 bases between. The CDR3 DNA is TGTGCCAGCAGCCGAAGTATGAACACTGAAGCTTTCTTT. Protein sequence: CASSRSMNTEAFF.

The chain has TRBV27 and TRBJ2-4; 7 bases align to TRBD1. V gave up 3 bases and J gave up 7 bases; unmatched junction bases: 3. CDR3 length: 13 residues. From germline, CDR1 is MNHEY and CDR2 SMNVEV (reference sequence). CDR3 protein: CASSLGQLNIQYF. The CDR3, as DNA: TGTGCCAGCAGTTTGGGACAGCTGAACATTCAGTACTTC.

The CDR3 reads CSASSVRAKVNYGYTF. Written as DNA, the CDR3 is TGCAGTGCTAGTAGTGTGCGGGCCAAGGTGAACTATGGCTACACCTTC. The rearrangement uses TRBV20-1 and TRBJ1-2; D gene unclear. Trimming pared 3 bases from V and 2 bases from J, leaving 19 bases between. This CDR3 has 16 residues. Germline CDR1 reads DFQATT; CDR2 reads SNEGSKA (reference sequence).

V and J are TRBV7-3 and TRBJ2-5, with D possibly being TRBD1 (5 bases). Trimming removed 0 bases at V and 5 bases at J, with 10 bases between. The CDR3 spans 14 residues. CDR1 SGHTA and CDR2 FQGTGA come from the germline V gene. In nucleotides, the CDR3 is TGTGCCAGCAGCTTAACGGCAGGGTGGGAGACCCAGTACTTC. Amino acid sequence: CASSLTAGWETQYF.

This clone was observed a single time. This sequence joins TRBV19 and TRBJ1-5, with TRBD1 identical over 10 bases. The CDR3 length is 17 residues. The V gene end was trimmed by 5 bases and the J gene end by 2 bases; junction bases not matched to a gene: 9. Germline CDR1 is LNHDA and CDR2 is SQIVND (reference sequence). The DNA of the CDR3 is TGTGCCAGTAGTGTCTGGGACAGGGGTAGCGGCAATCAGCCCCAGCATTTT. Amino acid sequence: CASSVWDRGSGNQPQHF.

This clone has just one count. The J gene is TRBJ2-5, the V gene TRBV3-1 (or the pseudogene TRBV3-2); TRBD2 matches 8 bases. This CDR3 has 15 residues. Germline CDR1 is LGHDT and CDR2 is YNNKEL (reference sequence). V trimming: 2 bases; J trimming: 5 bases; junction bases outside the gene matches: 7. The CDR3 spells CASSQLSGGSETQYF. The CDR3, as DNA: TGTGCCAGCAGCCAATTGTCGGGGGGGTCGGAGACCCAGTACTTC.

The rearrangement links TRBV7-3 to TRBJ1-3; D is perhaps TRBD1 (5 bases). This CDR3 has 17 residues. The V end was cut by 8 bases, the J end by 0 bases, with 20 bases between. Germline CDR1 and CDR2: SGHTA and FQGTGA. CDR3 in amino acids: CASGTRPPRDSGNTIYF. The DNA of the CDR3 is TGTGCCAGCGGAACTCGCCCCCCCAGGGACTCTGGAAACACCATATATTTT. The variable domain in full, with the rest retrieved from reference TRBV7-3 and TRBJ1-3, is GAGVSQTPSNKVTEKGKYVELRCDPISGHTALYWYRQSLGQGPEFLIYFQGTGAADDSGLPNDRFFAVRPEGSVSTLKIQRTERGDSAVYLCASGTRPPRDSGNTIYFGEGSWLTVV.

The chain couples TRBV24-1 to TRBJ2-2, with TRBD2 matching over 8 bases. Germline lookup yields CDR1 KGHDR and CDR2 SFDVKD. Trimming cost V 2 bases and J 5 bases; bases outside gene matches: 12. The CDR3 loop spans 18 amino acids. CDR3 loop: CATSDSDSGTIGTGELFF. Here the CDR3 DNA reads TGTGCCACCAGTGATTCTGATAGCGGGACCATTGGGACCGGGGAGCTGTTTTTT.

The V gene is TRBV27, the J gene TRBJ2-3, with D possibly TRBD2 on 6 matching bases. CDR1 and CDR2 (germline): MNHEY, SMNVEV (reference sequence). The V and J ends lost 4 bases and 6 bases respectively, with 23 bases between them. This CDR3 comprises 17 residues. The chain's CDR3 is CASSSRPGQGGMDTQYF. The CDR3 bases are TGTGCCAGCAGTTCCCGCCCCGGGCAGGGAGGTATGGATACGCAGTATTTT.

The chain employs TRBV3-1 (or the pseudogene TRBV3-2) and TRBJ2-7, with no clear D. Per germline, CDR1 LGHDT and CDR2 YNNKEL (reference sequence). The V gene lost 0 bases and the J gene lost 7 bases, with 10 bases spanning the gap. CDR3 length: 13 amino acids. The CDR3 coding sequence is TGTGCCAGCAGCCAAGAGGGATTGAGGGAGCAGTACTTC. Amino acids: CASSQEGLREQYF.

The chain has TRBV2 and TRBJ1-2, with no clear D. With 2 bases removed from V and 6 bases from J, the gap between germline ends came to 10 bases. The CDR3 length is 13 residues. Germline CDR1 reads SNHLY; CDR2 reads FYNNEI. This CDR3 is CASSELGRDGYTF. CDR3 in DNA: TGTGCCAGCAGTGAACTAGGGAGGGATGGCTACACCTTC.

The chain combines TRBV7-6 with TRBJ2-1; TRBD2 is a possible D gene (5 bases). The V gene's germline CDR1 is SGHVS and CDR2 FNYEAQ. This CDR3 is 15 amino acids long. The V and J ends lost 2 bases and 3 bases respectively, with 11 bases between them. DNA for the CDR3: TGTGCCAGCAGCTTAAGCGGAGTGAACTACAATGAGCAGTTCTTC. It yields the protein CASSLSGVNYNEQFF.

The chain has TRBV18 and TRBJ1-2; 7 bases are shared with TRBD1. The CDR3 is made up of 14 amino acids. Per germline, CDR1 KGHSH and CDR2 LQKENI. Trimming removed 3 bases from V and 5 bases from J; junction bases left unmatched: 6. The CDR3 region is CASSPATGRYGYTF. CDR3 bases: TGTGCCAGCTCACCGGCGACAGGGAGATATGGCTACACCTTC.

CDR3 loop: CASAGLAVSNTKAFF. DNA for the CDR3: TGTGCCAGCGCAGGGCTGGCGGTCAGCAATACCAAAGCTTTCTTT. This chain links TRBV6-5 with TRBJ1-1; maybe TRBD1 (5 bases). Germline V gene lookup returns CDR1 MNHEY and CDR2 SVGAGI. V gave up 8 bases and J gave up 9 bases, with 25 bases separating them. The CDR3 contains 15 residues.

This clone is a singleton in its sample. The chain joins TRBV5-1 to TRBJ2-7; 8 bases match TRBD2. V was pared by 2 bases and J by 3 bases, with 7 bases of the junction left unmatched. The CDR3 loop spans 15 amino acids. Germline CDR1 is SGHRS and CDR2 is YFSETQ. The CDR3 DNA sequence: TGCGCCAGCAGCTTTGACGGGGGGGCCTTCTACGAGCAGTACTTC. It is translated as CASSFDGGAFYEQYF.

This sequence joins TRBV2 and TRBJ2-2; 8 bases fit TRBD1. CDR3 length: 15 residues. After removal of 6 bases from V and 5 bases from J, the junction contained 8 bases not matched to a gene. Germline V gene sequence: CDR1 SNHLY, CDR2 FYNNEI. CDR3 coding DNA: TGTGCCAGCAGATTAGGACAGGGTCGTACCGGGGAGCTGTTTTTT. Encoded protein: CASRLGQGRTGELFF.

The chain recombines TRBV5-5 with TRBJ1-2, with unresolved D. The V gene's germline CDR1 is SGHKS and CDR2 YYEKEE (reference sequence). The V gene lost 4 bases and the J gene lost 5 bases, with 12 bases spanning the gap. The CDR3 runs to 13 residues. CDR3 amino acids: CASSPEPSYGYTF. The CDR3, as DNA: TGTGCCAGCAGCCCTGAACCAAGTTATGGCTACACCTTC.

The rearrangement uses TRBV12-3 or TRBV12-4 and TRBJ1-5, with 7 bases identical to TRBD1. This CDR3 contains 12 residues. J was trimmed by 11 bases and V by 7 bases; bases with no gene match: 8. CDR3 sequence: CASKGTEQSQHF. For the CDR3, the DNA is TGTGCCAGCAAGGGGACAGAGCAATCCCAGCATTTT.